The clone carrying this T cell receptor beta chain was seen many times. What it binds is not known. The sample comes from a study of T cells in Graves' hyperthyroidism and ophthalmopathy. Study observations and caveats: Most thyroid clonotypes expanded above 0.001 appeared in blood too.

The CDR3 has 14 residues. J lost 4 bases, V lost 10 bases, and 11 bases had no gene match. Germline V gene sequence: CDR1 SNHLY, CDR2 FYNNEI. Researchers amplified the TCR beta CDR3 regions from RNA transcripts. The study used the HTBI primer set for a first-round RT-PCR of the TCR CDR3. TCRdb used MiXCR to reprocess the multiplex PCR reads, holding one entry per CDR3 protein. The data hold roughly 240,000 distinct CDR3 sequences, with about 17% observed a single time. Ophthalmopathy cases met thresholds of Clinical Activity Score at least 3, NOSPECS grade at least 4 and duration under 3 months. The clonotype originates from a woman aged 18-35 years with Graves' ophthalmopathy. Sequenced input: blood. The chain joins TRBV2 to TRBJ2-7; TRBD1 matches at 9 bases. CDR3 amino acids: CAIYPAGQGYEQYF. CDR3 sequence (DNA): TGTGCCATCTACCCGGCCGGACAGGGGTACGAGCAGTACTTC. Drawing the rest from reference TRBV2 and TRBJ2-7, the complete variable domain is EPEVTQTPSHQVTQMGQEVILRCVPISNHLYFYWYRQILGQKVEFLVSFYNNEISEKSEIFDDQFSVERPDGSNFTLKIRSTKLEDSAMYFCAIYPAGQGYEQYFGPGTRLTVT.